The T cell receptor beta chain under discussion was sequenced for a study of shared clonotypes between healthy human individuals. Study as a whole: Used for every donor were three CD4 naive, three CD4 memory, two CD8 naive and one CD8 memory plate.

Naive CD8 cells, CD45RO-negative and positively selected for CCR7, excluded terminally differentiated effector memory CD45RA+ cells. The CDR3 has 13 residues. Germline values: CDR1 LNHDA, CDR2 SQIVND (reference sequence). V gave up 10 bases and J gave up 1 base, with 13 bases separating them. Across several immunoSEQ plates, the genomic DNA of each subset was split evenly. The input for sorted-subset replicate PCRs was around 0.2 ug DNA, tens of thousands of T cell genomes. The repertoire was sequenced with immunoSEQ multiplex PCR; TCRdb's copy has only in-frame clones and lacks some. This table holds a few million clones, just over 90% found once.

The V and J genes are TRBV19 and TRBJ1-2, with D unresolved. This receptor was obtained from a man between 18 and 35 years old in good health. Some clones in this sample may be carry-over from other donors' samples. The sequenced material came from naive CD8+ T cells from PBMCs. CDR3 in amino acids: CATHEGYNYGYTF. The CDR3, as DNA: TGTGCCACCCACGAGGGATATAACTATGGCTACACCTTC.